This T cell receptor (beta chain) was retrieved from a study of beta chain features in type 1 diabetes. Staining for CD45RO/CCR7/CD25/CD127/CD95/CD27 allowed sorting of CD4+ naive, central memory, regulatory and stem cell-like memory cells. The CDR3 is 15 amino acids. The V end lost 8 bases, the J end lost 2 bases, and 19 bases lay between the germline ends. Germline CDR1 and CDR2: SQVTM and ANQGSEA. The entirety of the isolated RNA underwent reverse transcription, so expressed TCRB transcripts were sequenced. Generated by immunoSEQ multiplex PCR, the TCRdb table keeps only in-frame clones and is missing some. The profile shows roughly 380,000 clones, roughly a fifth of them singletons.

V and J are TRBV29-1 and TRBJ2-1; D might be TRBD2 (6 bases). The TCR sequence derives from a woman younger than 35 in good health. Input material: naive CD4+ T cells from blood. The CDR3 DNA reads TGCAGCCTACGGCGGGGCAGGGATACCTACAATGAGCAGTTCTTC. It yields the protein CSLRRGRDTYNEQFF.